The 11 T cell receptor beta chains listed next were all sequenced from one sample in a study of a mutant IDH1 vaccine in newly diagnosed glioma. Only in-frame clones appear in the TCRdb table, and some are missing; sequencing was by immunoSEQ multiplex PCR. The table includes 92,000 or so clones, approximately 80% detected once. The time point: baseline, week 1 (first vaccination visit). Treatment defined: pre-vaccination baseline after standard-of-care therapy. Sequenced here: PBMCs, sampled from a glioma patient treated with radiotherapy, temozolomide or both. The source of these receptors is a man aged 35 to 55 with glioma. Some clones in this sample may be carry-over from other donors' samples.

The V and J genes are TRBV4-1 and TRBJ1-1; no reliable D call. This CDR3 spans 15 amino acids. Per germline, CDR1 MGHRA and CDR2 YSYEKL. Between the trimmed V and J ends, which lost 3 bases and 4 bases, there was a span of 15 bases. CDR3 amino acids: CASSHSGFEVTEAFF. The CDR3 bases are TGCGCCAGCAGCCATTCGGGTTTTGAGGTCACTGAAGCTTTCTTT.

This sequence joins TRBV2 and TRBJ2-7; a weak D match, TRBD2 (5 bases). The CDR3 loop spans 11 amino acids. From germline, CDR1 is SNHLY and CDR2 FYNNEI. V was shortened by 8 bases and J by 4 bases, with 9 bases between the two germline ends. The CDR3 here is CASSRAYEQYF. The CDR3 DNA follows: TGTGCCAGCTCGAGGGCGTACGAGCAGTACTTC.

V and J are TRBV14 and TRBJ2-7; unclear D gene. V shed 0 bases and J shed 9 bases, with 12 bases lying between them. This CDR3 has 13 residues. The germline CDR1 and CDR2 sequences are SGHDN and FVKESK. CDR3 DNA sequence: TGTGCCAGCAGCCAAGATCGGCAGACGGTGCAGTACTTC. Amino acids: CASSQDRQTVQYF.

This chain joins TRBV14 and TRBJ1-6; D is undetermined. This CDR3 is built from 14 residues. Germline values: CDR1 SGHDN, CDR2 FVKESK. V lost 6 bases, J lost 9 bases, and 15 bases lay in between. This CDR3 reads CASSETLRSSPLHF. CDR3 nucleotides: TGTGCCAGCAGTGAGACACTACGGAGTTCACCCCTCCACTTT.

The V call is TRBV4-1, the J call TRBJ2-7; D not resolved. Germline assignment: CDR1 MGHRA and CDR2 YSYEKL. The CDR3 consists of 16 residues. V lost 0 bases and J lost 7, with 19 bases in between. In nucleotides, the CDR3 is TGCGCCAGCAGCCAAGATGTCGGAATTCCTCCCCGTGAGCAGTACTTC. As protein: CASSQDVGIPPREQYF.

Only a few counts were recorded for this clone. The CDR3 loop reads CASSPNTPGTVSSYEQYF. The CDR3 DNA reads as TGTGCCAGCAGCCCCAATACCCCCGGGACCGTGAGCTCCTACGAGCAGTACTTC. This rearrangement joins TRBV9 to TRBJ2-7, with D perhaps being TRBD1 or TRBD2 (5 bases each). The V and J ends lost 4 bases and 0 bases respectively, with 23 bases between them. The CDR3 runs 18 residues. Germline CDR1 reads SGDLS; CDR2 reads YYNGEE. The variable domain in full, with the rest retrieved from reference TRBV9 and TRBJ2-7, is DSGVTQTPKHLITATGQRVTLRCSPRSGDLSVYWYQQSLDQGLQFLIQYYNGEERAKGNILERFSAQQFPDLHSELNLSSLELGDSALYFCASSPNTPGTVSSYEQYFGPGTRLTVT.

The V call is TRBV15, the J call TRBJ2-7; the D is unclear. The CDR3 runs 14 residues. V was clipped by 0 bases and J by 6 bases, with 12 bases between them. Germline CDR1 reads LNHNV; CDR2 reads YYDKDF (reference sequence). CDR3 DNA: TGTGCCACCAGCAGAGATAAGGCGAGTTCCGAGCAGTACTTC. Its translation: CATSRDKASSEQYF. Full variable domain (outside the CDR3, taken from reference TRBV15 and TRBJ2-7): DAMVIQNPRYQVTQFGKPVTLSCSQTLNHNVMYWYQQKSSQAPKLLFHYYDKDFNNEADTPDNFQSRRPNTSFCFLDIRSPGLGDTAMYLCATSRDKASSEQYFGPGTRLTVT.

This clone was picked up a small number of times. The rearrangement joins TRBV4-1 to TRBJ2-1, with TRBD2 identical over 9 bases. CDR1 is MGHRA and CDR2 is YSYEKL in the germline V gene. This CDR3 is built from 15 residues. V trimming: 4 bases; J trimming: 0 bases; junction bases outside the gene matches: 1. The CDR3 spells CASSLSGGSYNEQFF. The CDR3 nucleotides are TGCGCCAGCAGCCTTAGCGGGGGCTCCTACAATGAGCAGTTCTTC.

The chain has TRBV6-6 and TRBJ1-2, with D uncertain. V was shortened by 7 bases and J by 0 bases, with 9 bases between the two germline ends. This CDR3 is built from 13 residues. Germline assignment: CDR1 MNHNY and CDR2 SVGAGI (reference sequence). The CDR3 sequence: CASIPGANYGYTF. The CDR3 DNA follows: TGTGCCAGCATACCCGGGGCTAACTATGGCTACACCTTC.

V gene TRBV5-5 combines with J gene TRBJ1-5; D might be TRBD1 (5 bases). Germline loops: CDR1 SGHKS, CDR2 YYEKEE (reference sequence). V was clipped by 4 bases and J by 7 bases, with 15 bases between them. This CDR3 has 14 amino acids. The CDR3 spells CASSVRGSNQPQHF. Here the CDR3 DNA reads TGTGCCAGCAGCGTGCGGGGCTCCAACCAGCCCCAGCATTTT.

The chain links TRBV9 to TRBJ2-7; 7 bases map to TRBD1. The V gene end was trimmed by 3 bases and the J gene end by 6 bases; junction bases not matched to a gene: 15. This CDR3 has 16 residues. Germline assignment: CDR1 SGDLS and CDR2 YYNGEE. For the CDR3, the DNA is TGTGCCAGCAGCGCGTCGACAGGGATCGGAGTAGGCGAGCAGTACTTC. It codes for CASSASTGIGVGEQYF.